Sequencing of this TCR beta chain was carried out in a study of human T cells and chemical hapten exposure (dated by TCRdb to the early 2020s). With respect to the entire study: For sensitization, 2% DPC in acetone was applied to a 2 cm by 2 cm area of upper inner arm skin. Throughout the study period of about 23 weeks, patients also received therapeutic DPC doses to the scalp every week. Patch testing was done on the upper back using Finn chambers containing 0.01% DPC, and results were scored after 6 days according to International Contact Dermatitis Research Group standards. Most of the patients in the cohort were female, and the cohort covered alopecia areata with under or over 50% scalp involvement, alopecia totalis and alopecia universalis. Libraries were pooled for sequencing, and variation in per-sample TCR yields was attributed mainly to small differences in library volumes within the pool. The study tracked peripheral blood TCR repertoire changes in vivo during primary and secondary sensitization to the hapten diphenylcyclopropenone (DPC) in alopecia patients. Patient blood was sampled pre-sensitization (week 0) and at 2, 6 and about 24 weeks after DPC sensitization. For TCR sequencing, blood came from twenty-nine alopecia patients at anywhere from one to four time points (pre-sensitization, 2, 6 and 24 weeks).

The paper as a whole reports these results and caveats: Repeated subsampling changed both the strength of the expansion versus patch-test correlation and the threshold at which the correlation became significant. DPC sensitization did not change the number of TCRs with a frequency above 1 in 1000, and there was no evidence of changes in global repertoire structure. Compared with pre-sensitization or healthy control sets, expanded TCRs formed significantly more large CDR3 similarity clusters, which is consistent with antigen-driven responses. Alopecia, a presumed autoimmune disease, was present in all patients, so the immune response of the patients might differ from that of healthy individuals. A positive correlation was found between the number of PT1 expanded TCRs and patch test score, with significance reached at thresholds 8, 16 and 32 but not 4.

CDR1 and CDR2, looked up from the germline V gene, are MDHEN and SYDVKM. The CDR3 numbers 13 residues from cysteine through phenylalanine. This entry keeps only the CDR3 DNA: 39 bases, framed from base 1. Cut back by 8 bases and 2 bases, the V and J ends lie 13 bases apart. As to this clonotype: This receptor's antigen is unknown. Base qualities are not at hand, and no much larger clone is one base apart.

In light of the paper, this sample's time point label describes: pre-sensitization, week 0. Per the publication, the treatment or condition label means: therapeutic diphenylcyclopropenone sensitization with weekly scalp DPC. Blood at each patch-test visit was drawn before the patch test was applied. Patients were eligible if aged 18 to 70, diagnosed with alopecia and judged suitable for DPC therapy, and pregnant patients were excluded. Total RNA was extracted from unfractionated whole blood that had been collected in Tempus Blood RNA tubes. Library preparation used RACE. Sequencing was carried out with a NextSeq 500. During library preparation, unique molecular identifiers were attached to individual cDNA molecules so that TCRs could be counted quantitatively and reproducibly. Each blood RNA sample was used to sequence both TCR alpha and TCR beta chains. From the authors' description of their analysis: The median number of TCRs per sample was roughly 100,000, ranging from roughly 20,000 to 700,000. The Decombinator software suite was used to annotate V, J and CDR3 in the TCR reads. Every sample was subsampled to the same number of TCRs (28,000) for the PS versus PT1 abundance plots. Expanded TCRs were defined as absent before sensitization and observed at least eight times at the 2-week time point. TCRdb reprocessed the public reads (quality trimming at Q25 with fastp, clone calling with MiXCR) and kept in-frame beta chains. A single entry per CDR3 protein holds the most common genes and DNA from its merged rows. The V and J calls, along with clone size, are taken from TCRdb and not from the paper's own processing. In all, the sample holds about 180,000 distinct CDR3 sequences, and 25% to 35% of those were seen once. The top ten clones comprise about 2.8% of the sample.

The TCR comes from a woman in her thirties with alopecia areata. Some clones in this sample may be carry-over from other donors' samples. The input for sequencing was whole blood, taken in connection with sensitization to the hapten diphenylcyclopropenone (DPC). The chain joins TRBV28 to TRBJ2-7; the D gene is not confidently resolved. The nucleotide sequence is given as TGTGCCAGCGGGTGGTCTGTCCCCTACGAGCAGTACTTC. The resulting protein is CASGWSVPYEQYF.